A single sample gave rise to the 28 T cell receptor beta chains below, sequenced in a study of blood T cell repertoires in COVID-19. Clones were read by immunoSEQ multiplex PCR, and TCRdb kept only the in-frame ones, dropping some. The repertoire has 150,000 or so clones, roughly 84% of them found once; the top ten carry roughly an eighth. Sequencing used peripheral blood. These receptors originate from a man aged 18 to 35 with active or convalescent COVID-19.

The rearrangement uses TRBV2 and TRBJ1-4; 7 bases map to TRBD1. The CDR3 is made up of 15 amino acids. V lost 7 bases and J lost 0; bases outside the gene matches: 5. Germline V lookup: CDR1 SNHLY, CDR2 FYNNEI. The CDR3 sequence: CASTPRGTTNEKLFF. CDR3 in DNA: TGTGCCAGCACACCCAGGGGGACAACTAATGAAAAACTGTTTTTT.

Regarding this clone: The sample holds other DNA sequences that translate to the same CDR3. The chain has TRBV6-5 and TRBJ1-5, with 7 bases identical to TRBD1. Germline V lookup: CDR1 MNHEY, CDR2 SVGAGI. Trimming removed 5 bases from V and 2 bases from J; junction bases left unmatched: 3. This CDR3 comprises 14 residues. This chain's CDR3 is CASSRQGGNQPQHF. In DNA form, the CDR3 reads TGTGCCAGCAGTCGACAGGGAGGCAATCAGCCCCAGCATTTT.

The count of this clone is one. The sample holds other DNA sequences that translate to the same CDR3. The chain combines TRBV3-1 (or the pseudogene TRBV3-2) with TRBJ2-7; D remains unclear. Trimming pared 4 bases from V and 1 base from J, leaving 8 bases between. Germline V gene data show CDR1 as LGHDT and CDR2 as YNNKEL (reference sequence). The CDR3 extends over 13 amino acids. For the CDR3, the DNA is TGTGCCAGCAGCCCAACCACATCCTACGAGCAGTACTTC. It yields the protein CASSPTTSYEQYF.

The J gene is TRBJ1-1, the V gene TRBV3-1 (or the pseudogene TRBV3-2), with TRBD1 identical over 7 bases. In germline, CDR1 is LGHDT, CDR2 YNNKEL (reference sequence). After removal of 6 bases from V and 11 bases from J, the junction contained 6 bases not matched to a gene. This CDR3 comprises 11 residues. For the CDR3, the DNA is TGTGCCAGCAGTTCGACAGGGTTTGCTTTCTTT. Its translation is CASSSTGFAFF.

This clone is a singleton in its sample. The chain combines TRBV19 with TRBJ1-5; D unresolved. V shed 8 bases and J shed 7 bases, with 24 bases lying between them. CDR3 length: 16 residues. The germline V gene has CDR1 LNHDA and CDR2 SQIVND (reference sequence). The CDR3 DNA is TGTGCCAGTGGGCTGTCACGGAGGGAAAACGGCCAGCCCCAGCATTTT. It codes for CASGLSRRENGQPQHF.

CDR3 nucleotides: TGTGCCAGCGCCCTTTTTGCGGGGGGACCCTACGAGCAGTACTTC. Protein: CASALFAGGPYEQYF. The rearrangement uses TRBV6-5 and TRBJ2-7, with TRBD2 matching 8 bases. The ends lost 8 bases at V and 2 bases at J; junction bases unmatched: 11. CDR3 length: 15 residues. Looked up from germline, CDR1 is MNHEY and CDR2 is SVGAGI.

The gene calls are TRBV5-1 and TRBJ1-2, with 10 bases matching TRBD1. V dropped 2 bases and J dropped 2; count of bases not matched to a gene: 3. There are 15 residues in the CDR3. The germline CDR1 and CDR2 sequences are SGHRS and YFSETQ. Here the CDR3 reads CASSFGTGVNYGYTF. In nucleotides, the CDR3 is TGCGCCAGCAGCTTCGGGACAGGGGTAAACTATGGCTACACCTTC.

The rearrangement links TRBV2 to TRBJ1-6, with 11 positions matching TRBD1. J lost 7 bases, V lost 6 bases, and 8 bases had no gene match. This CDR3 has 16 amino acids. The V gene's germline CDR1 is SNHLY and CDR2 FYNNEI. CDR3 sequence: CASRGTGGYVNSPLHF. The DNA for the CDR3 is TGTGCCAGCAGGGGGACAGGGGGTTATGTGAATTCACCCCTCCACTTT.

The chain recombines TRBV29-1 with TRBJ2-7; 8 positions match TRBD1. CDR3 length: 15 residues. V dropped 1 base and J dropped 6; count of bases not matched to a gene: 11. The germline CDR1 and CDR2 sequences are SQVTM and ANQGSEA. CDR3 coding DNA: TGCAGCGTTGAAGCCCCGACAGGGGTCATGGGCGAGCAGTACTTC. This translates into CSVEAPTGVMGEQYF.

This chain connects TRBV18 to TRBJ2-3, with 7 bases matching TRBD2. Germline lookup yields CDR1 KGHSH and CDR2 LQKENI. Germline trimming cut 3 bases from V and 6 bases from J; bases unmatched to any gene: 3. The CDR3 consists of 13 residues. CDR3 residues: CASSPGLVDTQYF. The CDR3 DNA sequence: TGTGCCAGCTCACCCGGACTAGTCGATACGCAGTATTTT.

V usage is TRBV5-6 and J usage is TRBJ2-1, with 8 bases that match TRBD1. V lost 1 base, J lost 6 bases, and 6 bases stayed unmatched. The CDR3 is made up of 15 amino acids. CDR1 and CDR2 (germline): SGHDT, YYEEEE. The DNA for the CDR3 is TGTGCCAGCAGCTTGCGTGGACAGGGCTTCAATGAGCAGTTCTTC. Amino acids: CASSLRGQGFNEQFF.

The chain carries TRBV4-3 and TRBJ2-2; the D gene is possibly TRBD1 (6 bases). Germline CDR1 and CDR2: LGHNA and YSLEER. V was pared by 0 bases and J by 0 bases, with 11 bases between. The CDR3 extends over 17 amino acids. The CDR3 loop is CASSQDLNRANTGELFF. DNA of the CDR3: TGCGCCAGCAGCCAAGATCTAAACAGGGCGAACACCGGGGAGCTGTTTTTT.

About this clone: Other DNA sequences from this sample encode an identical CDR3 as well. This rearrangement joins TRBV12-3 or TRBV12-4 to TRBJ1-1, with 7 bases lining up with TRBD1. V shed 6 bases and J 3 bases; nucleotides not matched to a gene: 4. The CDR3 is made up of 13 amino acids. CDR3 loop: CASSTDRDTEAFF. CDR3 bases: TGTGCCAGCAGCACCGACAGGGACACTGAAGCTTTCTTT.

V is TRBV5-1 and J is TRBJ1-1, with 8 bases fitting TRBD1. The CDR3 has 16 amino acids. With 3 bases clipped from V and 6 bases from J, the junction kept 13 bases outside the gene matches. Germline V gene sequence: CDR1 SGHRS, CDR2 YFSETQ. For the CDR3, the DNA is TGCGCCAGCAGCTCGCTAGGACAGGGAGGTTATTCTGAAGCTTTCTTT. The encoded protein is CASSSLGQGGYSEAFF.

The V call is TRBV29-1, the J call TRBJ2-7; 8 bases match TRBD1. After removal of 7 bases from V and 0 bases from J, the junction contained 8 bases not matched to a gene. Germline V lookup: CDR1 SQVTM, CDR2 ANQGSEA. The length of the CDR3 is 14 residues. The CDR3 here is CSALSTGGSYEQYF. DNA for the CDR3: TGCAGCGCCCTTTCCACAGGGGGCTCCTACGAGCAGTACTTC.

V is TRBV4-3 and J is TRBJ1-2; D call uncertain. V was clipped by 4 bases and J by 8 bases, with 23 bases between them. This CDR3 region has 16 residues. CDR1 and CDR2 from the germline V gene are LGHNA and YSLEER. The CDR3 loop is CASSPKGVISAKGYTF. CDR3 coding DNA: TGCGCCAGCAGCCCCAAGGGAGTGATTTCAGCAAAAGGCTACACCTTC.

This clone was seen only a few times. At one end the junction does not follow the germline gene, possibly because of a read error. The chain employs TRBV4-1 and TRBJ2-2; 8 positions agree with TRBD1. The CDR3 runs to 16 residues. Germline V CDR1 and CDR2: MGHRA, YSYEKL. Written as DNA, the CDR3 is TGCGCCAGCAGCCATAACAGGGGGGTGAACGCCGGGGAGCTGTTTTTT. Translation gives CASSHNRGVNAGELFF.

Details on this clone: Other DNA sequences of this sample code for an identical CDR3. The rearrangement uses TRBV19 and TRBJ2-1; 7 bases agree with TRBD2. With V trimmed by 6 bases and J by 4 bases, 6 bases remained unmatched. Per germline, CDR1 LNHDA and CDR2 SQIVND (reference sequence). The CDR3 sequence is 14 residues long. The CDR3 bases are TGTGCCAGTAGCCCCGGGACTACATACAATGAGCAGTTCTTC. Translating it yields CASSPGTTYNEQFF.

V is TRBV5-6 and J is TRBJ1-2; perhaps TRBD1 as D (5 bases). This CDR3 contains 15 residues. From germline, CDR1 is SGHDT and CDR2 YYEEEE. V was clipped by 0 bases and J by 4 bases, with 13 bases between them. The CDR3 nucleotides read TGTGCCAGCAGCTTGGTTGGTAGGGGTAGCTATGGCTACACCTTC. It specifies CASSLVGRGSYGYTF.

The chain carries TRBV28 and TRBJ2-1; D possibly corresponds to TRBD2 (6 bases). The germline CDR1 and CDR2 sequences are MDHEN and SYDVKM. This CDR3 has 15 residues. The germline V and J ends were trimmed by 5 bases and 0 bases, with 11 bases remaining between them. CDR3 protein: CASSQGLTSYNEQFF. The CDR3 nucleotides read TGTGCCAGCAGTCAGGGACTGACCTCCTACAATGAGCAGTTCTTC.

The chain recombines TRBV3-1 (or the pseudogene TRBV3-2) with TRBJ1-1; D is unresolved. The CDR3 has 13 residues. Between the trimmed V and J ends, which lost 5 bases and 7 bases, there was a span of 14 bases. The germline V gene encodes CDR1 LGHDT and CDR2 YNNKEL (reference sequence). The CDR3 reads CASSSGRVREAFF. CDR3 in DNA: TGTGCCAGCAGCTCCGGGAGAGTACGTGAAGCTTTCTTT.

This clone was detected once. The chain has TRBV6-5 and TRBJ1-1, with TRBD1 matching 9 bases. The CDR3 has 14 amino acids. Germline lookup yields CDR1 MNHEY and CDR2 SVGAGI. Unmatched junction bases numbered 6, after V lost 4 bases and J lost 6 bases. The CDR3 is CASSLTGGRAEAFF. DNA of the CDR3: TGTGCCAGCAGTTTAACAGGGGGCCGCGCTGAAGCTTTCTTT.

The chain is built from TRBV7-8 and TRBJ1-1, with D unresolved. Germline CDR1 and CDR2: SGHVS and FQNEAQ. V dropped 3 bases and J dropped 0 bases, with 8 bases sitting between them. This CDR3 region has 14 residues. The CDR3 spells CASSLAAVNTEAFF. Here the CDR3 DNA reads TGTGCCAGCAGCTTGGCAGCGGTGAACACTGAAGCTTTCTTT.

This chain connects TRBV19 to TRBJ2-5; a possible D gene is TRBD1 (6 bases). Germline V gene sequence: CDR1 LNHDA, CDR2 SQIVND (reference sequence). CDR3 length: 14 residues. Deletions cut 2 bases from V and 4 bases from J, with 11 bases between. CDR3 in amino acids: CASSISGAGETQYF. The CDR3 nucleotides read TGTGCCAGTAGTATATCAGGGGCCGGAGAGACCCAGTACTTC.

This clone has just one count. The CDR3 DNA reads as TGCGCCAGCAGCTTGGTAGCGGGCTCCTACAATGAGCAGTTCTTC. Protein product: CASSLVAGSYNEQFF. The chain is built from TRBV5-1 and TRBJ2-1; the match to TRBD2 covers 7 bases. This CDR3 is 15 amino acids long. Trimming removed 0 bases from V and 0 bases from J; junction bases left unmatched: 0. The germline V gene has CDR1 SGHRS and CDR2 YFSETQ. The whole variable domain, filled in from reference TRBV5-1 and TRBJ2-1, reads KAGVTQTPRYLIKTRGQQVTLSCSPISGHRSVSWYQQTPGQGLQFLFEYFSETQRNKGNFPGRFSGRQFSNSRSEMNVSTLELGDSALYLCASSLVAGSYNEQFFGPGTRLTVL.

This clone was detected a few times. The chain is built from TRBV5-4 and TRBJ1-4; D is possibly TRBD1 (6 bases). CDR3 length: 15 amino acids. Germline lookup yields CDR1 SGHNT and CDR2 YYREEE (reference sequence). The V end was cut by 4 bases, the J end by 10 bases, with 20 bases between. This CDR3 is CASSLSAQSRGKLFF. The CDR3 DNA sequence: TGTGCCAGCAGCCTCTCAGCCCAATCCAGGGGAAAACTGTTTTTT. Filled out from reference TRBV5-4 and TRBJ1-4, the complete variable domain reads ETGVTQSPTHLIKTRGQQVTLRCSSQSGHNTVSWYQQALGQGPQFIFQYYREEENGRGNFPPRFSGLQFPNYSSELNVNALELDDSALYLCASSLSAQSRGKLFFGSGTQLSVL.

This clone has only one observation. V is TRBV5-1 and J is TRBJ2-7, with 9 bases aligning to TRBD1. CDR1 and CDR2 from the germline V gene are SGHRS and YFSETQ. CDR3 size: 15 residues. Losses at the gene ends were 4 bases for V and 0 bases for J; bases not matched to a gene: 5. The CDR3 region is CASSLGTGNSYEQYF. The CDR3 DNA sequence: TGCGCCAGCAGCCTAGGGACAGGGAACTCCTACGAGCAGTACTTC. Based on the CDR3 plus reference TRBV5-1 and TRBJ2-7, the full variable domain is KAGVTQTPRYLIKTRGQQVTLSCSPISGHRSVSWYQQTPGQGLQFLFEYFSETQRNKGNFPGRFSGRQFSNSRSEMNVSTLELGDSALYLCASSLGTGNSYEQYFGPGTRLTVT.

This sequence joins TRBV14 and TRBJ1-3; D not certain. Trimming pared 0 bases from V and 9 bases from J, leaving 9 bases between. The CDR3 has 13 residues. Per the germline V gene, CDR1 is SGHDN and CDR2 is FVKESK. Here the CDR3 reads CASSQDRRGTIYF. The CDR3 bases are TGTGCCAGCAGCCAAGATCGCCGGGGCACCATATATTTT.